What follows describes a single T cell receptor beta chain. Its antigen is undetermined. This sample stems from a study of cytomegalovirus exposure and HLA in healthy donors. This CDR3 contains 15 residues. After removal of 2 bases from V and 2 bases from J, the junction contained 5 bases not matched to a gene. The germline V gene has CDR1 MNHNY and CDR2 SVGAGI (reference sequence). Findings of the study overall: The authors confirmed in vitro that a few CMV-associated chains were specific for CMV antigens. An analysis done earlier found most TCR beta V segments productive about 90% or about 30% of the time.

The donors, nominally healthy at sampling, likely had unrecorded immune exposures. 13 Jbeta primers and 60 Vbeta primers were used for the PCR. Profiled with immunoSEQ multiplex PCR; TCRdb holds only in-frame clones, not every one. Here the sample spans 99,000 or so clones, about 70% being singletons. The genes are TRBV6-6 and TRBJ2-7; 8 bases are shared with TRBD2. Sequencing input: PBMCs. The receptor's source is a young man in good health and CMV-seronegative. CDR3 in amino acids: CASSYPGGAAYEQYF. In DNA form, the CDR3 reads TGTGCCAGCAGTTACCCCGGGGGGGCGGCCTACGAGCAGTACTTC.